This TCR beta chain came from a study of post-analysis software for immune sequencing data. The wider study: Recorded subtypes: relapsing-remitting, secondary progressive, progressive-relapsing; some patients unannotated. Regarding the study as a whole: Five TRBV segments, including TRBV5-6, TRBV5-1 and TRBV20-1, were more frequent in patients than controls. Strong same-batch co-clustering of samples appeared with F measure clustering. Multiple sclerosis patients showed significantly lower normalized Chao1 diversity than controls did.

With respect to this clonotype: Antigen unknown.

The CDR3 covers 16 residues. Deletions cut 0 bases from V and 0 bases from J, with 12 bases between. The germline gives CDR1 LGHDT, CDR2 YNNKEL (reference sequence). Incorporated into the TCR beta cDNA libraries were unique molecular identifiers, which served to reduce PCR and sequencing biases. MiXCR, applied by TCRdb to the PCR reads, yields one record per CDR3 protein. Counted here are about 820,000 distinct CDR3 sequences, roughly 58% occurring once; the ten biggest clones make up approximately 4.2%. V gene TRBV3-1 combines with J gene TRBJ2-7; possible D gene TRBD2, 5 bases. The clonotype originates from a girl aged 10-17 years with multiple sclerosis. Sequencing was carried out using blood. CDR3: CASSQDHSGFSYEQYF. The DNA of the CDR3 is TGTGCCAGCAGCCAAGATCATTCGGGGTTCTCCTACGAGCAGTACTTC.